This T cell receptor (beta chain) comes out of a study of CD4 T cells in relation to SARS-CoV-2 and coronaviruses. Study context: The negative reference was HIV-1 Nef peptide pool or peptide-free culture.

Per germline, CDR1 SGHNT and CDR2 YYREEE (reference sequence). V lost 2 bases and J 3 bases, leaving 17 bases between the germline ends. The CDR3 is 17 amino acids. Before the COVID-19 pandemic, during about 2010-2018, CD4+ T cells were taken from unexposed donors. Isolation of CD4+ T cells took place after approximately 10 days in culture. This table comes from immunoSEQ multiplex PCR, and its TCRdb copy is limited to in-frame clones, with some not included. The sample includes some 30,000 clones, nearly 80% of them seen just once. On this clone itself: The antigen remains unidentified.

The sequence came from a human donor in good health. The sample comprised CD4+ T cells from PBMCs, cultured in vitro. The chain couples TRBV5-4 to TRBJ1-4; D perhaps matches TRBD1 (5 bases). The CDR3 DNA is TGTGCCAGCAGCTTTGGGGCCTCCGCGGGTGCTAATGAAAAACTGTTTTTT. This gives the protein CASSFGASAGANEKLFF.